The clone carrying this T cell receptor beta chain was seen repeatedly, ten times or more. What it binds is unknown. The data belong to a study of blood T cells in healthy people across ages. Study findings and constraints: Observed TCR beta diversity per million T cells went down as age went up. This fall followed a roughly linear course with age.

A sample-barcoded 5' primer and a J-beta primer mix were used in a second PCR of roughly 6 to 11 cycles. TCRdb fed the 5' RACE reads into MiXCR, producing one record per CDR3 protein. In the table there are more than 800,000 distinct CDR3 sequences, more than 35% of which are singletons. J gave up 4 bases and V 4 bases, and 5 bases lay outside the gene matches. CDR3 length equals 15 residues. CDR1 is SGHRS and CDR2 is YFSETQ in the germline V gene. The sample comprised blood. V and J are TRBV5-1 and TRBJ2-1; TRBD2 aligns across 10 bases. The sequence derives from a woman in her fifties or sixties in good health. CDR3: CASSPQREGYNEQFF. CDR3 in DNA: TGCGCCAGCAGCCCCCAGCGGGAGGGATACAATGAGCAGTTCTTC.